Sequencing of this T cell receptor beta chain was carried out in a study of T cells in Graves' hyperthyroidism and ophthalmopathy. Researchers took RNA transcripts and amplified the TCR beta CDR3 regions from them. HTBI primers were the set used in a first-round RT-PCR of the TCR CDR3. MiXCR was run by TCRdb on the multiplex PCR reads, yielding one entry per CDR3 protein. The sample records 340,000 or so distinct CDR3 sequences, roughly 17% being singletons. This clonotype was counted ten times or more. The V end was cut by 1 base, the J end by 4 bases, with 22 bases between. CDR1 is DFQATT and CDR2 is SNEGSKA in the germline V gene (reference sequence). This CDR3 has 17 residues.

The rearrangement joins TRBV20-1 to TRBJ1-2; tentatively, D is TRBD1 (6 bases). The sample comprised blood. The receptor's source is a man younger than 40 with Graves' hyperthyroidism. This chain's CDR3 is CSARALGGAPQLYGYTF. The CDR3 region has the DNA TGCAGTGCTAGAGCTTTGGGGGGGGCCCCCCAACTCTATGGCTACACCTTC.